The clone carrying this T cell receptor (beta chain) was observed a handful of times. TCRdb called the RT-PCR reads again in MiXCR, with one record for every CDR3 protein. The sample lists about 700,000 distinct CDR3 sequences; 13% to 15% were seen once. V was pared by 5 bases and J by 2 bases, with 1 base of the junction left unmatched. There are 13 residues in the CDR3. Sequencing was performed on memory CD4+ T cells from blood. The rearrangement links TRBV12-3 or TRBV12-4 to TRBJ2-3; the match to TRBD1 covers 7 bases. The sequence derives from a female donor in good health, serving as a healthy control. CDR3 DNA: TGTGCCAGCAGTGGGACAGACACAGATACGCAGTATTTT. It yields the protein CASSGTDTDTQYF.